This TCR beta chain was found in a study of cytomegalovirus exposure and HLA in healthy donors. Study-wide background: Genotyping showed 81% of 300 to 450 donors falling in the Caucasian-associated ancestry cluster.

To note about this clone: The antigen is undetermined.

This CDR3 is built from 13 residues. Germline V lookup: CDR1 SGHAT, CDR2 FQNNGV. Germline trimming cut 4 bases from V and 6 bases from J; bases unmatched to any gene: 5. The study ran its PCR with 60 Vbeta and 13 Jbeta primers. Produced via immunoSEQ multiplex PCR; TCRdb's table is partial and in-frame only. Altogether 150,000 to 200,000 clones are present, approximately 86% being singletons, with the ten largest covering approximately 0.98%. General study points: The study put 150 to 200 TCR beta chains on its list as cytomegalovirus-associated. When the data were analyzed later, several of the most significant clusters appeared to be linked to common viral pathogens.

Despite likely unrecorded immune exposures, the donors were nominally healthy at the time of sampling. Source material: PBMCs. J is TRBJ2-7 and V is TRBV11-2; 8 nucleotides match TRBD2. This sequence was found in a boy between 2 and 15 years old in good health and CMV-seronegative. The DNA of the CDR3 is TGTGCCAGCAGCTCGGGACTAGTGCTCGAGCAGTACTTC. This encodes CASSSGLVLEQYF.